The 7 T cell receptor beta chains given below trace back to one sample, sequenced in a study of blood T cell repertoires in COVID-19. Profiling relied on immunoSEQ multiplex PCR, and the TCRdb table lists in-frame clones only, not all of them. This table has some 250,000 clones, 88% appearing once. Sequenced sample: peripheral blood. The receptors shown here come from a middle-aged woman who had recovered from COVID-19.

For the CDR3, the DNA is TGTGCCAGCCGGCTGGGGCTAGCGGGAGGGAATGAGCAGTTCTTC. It is translated as CASRLGLAGGNEQFF. The chain recombines TRBV6-5 with TRBJ2-1; 12 bases line up with TRBD2. The germline CDR1 and CDR2 sequences are MNHEY and SVGAGI. Germline trimming cut 8 bases from V and 7 bases from J; bases unmatched to any gene: 9. This CDR3 contains 15 residues.

This rearrangement joins TRBV19 to TRBJ1-5, with D possibly being TRBD1 (5 bases). CDR3 size: 15 residues. CDR1 LNHDA and CDR2 SQIVND come from the germline V gene (reference sequence). Trimming shortened V by 1 base and J by 5 bases, and 12 bases separated the two germline ends. CDR3 coding DNA: TGTGCCAGTAGTATAGTGGGCAGGGAACATCAGCCCCAGCATTTT. It yields the protein CASSIVGREHQPQHF. The whole variable domain, remainder taken from reference TRBV19 and TRBJ1-5, is DGGITQSPKYLFRKEGQNVTLSCEQNLNHDAMYWYRQDPGQGLRLIYYSQIVNDFQKGDIAEGYSVSREKKESFPLTVTSAQKNPTAFYLCASSIVGREHQPQHFGDGTRLSIL.

The chain employs TRBV30 and TRBJ2-1; 10 nucleotides align to TRBD2. Germline V gives CDR1 GTSNPN, CDR2 SVGIG (reference sequence). The ends lost 0 bases at V and 10 bases at J; junction bases unmatched: 9. CDR3 length: 15 amino acids. The CDR3 bases are TGTGCCTGGAGTGTATCTAGCGGGAGAGCTGAGGAGCAGTTCTTC. The encoded protein is CAWSVSSGRAEEQFF.

The chain is built from TRBV24-1 and TRBJ2-3, with D uncertain. Germline V CDR1 and CDR2: KGHDR, SFDVKD. V was cut by 6 bases and J by 7 bases, with 13 bases left in between. CDR3 length equals 13 residues. CDR3 sequence (DNA): TGTGCCACCAGTCGCCTAGAATGGTATACGCAGTATTTT. This gives the protein CATSRLEWYTQYF.

The chain recombines TRBV24-1 with TRBJ1-2; D remains unclear. Germline assignment: CDR1 KGHDR and CDR2 SFDVKD. The CDR3 totals 13 residues. Trimming took 7 bases from V and 3 from J, leaving 11 bases between them. The CDR3 bases are TGTGCCACCAGCCCCCGAGCCCACTATGGCTACACCTTC. Protein product: CATSPRAHYGYTF.

The chain is built from TRBV21-1 and TRBJ2-3; the table's TRBD1 call for D was not verified on the DNA. TRBV21-1 is marked as a pseudogene. The CDR3 extends over 19 amino acids. Here the CDR3 DNA reads TGTGCCAGCAGCAAACGGGGGGGACAGGGCTCGGCTTTATGGGATACGCAGTATTTT. It encodes CASSKRGGQGSALWDTQYF.

The chain links TRBV18 to TRBJ1-5; no firm D call. Germline CDR1 and CDR2: KGHSH and LQKENI. Trimming cost V 5 bases and J 2 bases, with 10 bases left between them. The length of the CDR3 is 14 residues. CDR3 coding DNA: TGTGCCAGCTCAGCGCCTCAGGGCAATCAGCCCCAGCATTTT. Protein: CASSAPQGNQPQHF. Based on the CDR3 plus reference TRBV18 and TRBJ1-5, the full variable domain is NAGVMQNPRHLVRRRGQEARLRCSPMKGHSHVYWYRQLPEEGLKFMVYLQKENIIDESGMPKERFSAEFPKEGPSILRIQQVVRGDSAAYFCASSAPQGNQPQHFGDGTRLSIL.